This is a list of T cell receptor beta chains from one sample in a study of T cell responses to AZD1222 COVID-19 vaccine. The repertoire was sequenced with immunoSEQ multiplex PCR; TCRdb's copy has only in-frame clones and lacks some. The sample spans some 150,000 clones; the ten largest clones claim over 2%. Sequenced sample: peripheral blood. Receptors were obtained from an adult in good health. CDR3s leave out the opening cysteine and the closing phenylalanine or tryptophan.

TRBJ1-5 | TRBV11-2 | ASSLEGAPGQPQH
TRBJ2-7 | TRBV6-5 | ASSSHYEQY
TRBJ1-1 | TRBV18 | ASSLSFGAGTEAF
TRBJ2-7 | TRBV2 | ASSTGGAQGYEQY
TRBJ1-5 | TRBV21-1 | ASSNLGWDGNQPQH
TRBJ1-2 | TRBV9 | ASSAGYRAHGYT
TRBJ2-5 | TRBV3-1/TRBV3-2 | ASSSRQGGETQY
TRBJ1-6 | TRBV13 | ASSLAPRSSYNSPLH
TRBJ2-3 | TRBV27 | ASSLSYGDTDTQY
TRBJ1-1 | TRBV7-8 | ASISGRLMNTEAF
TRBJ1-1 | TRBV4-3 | ASSQTGVNTEAF
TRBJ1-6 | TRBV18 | ASSHQDGLFYNSPLH
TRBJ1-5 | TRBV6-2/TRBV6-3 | ASSFDRNQPQH
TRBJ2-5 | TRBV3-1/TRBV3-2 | ASSQETSTAKQETQY
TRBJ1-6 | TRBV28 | ASRRGGTARHNSPLH
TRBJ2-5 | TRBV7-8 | ASSHLSMGLMTGGEQETQY
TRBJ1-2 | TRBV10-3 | AINRQGSHT
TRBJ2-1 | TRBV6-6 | ASSYRRGDNEQF
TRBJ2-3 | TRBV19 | ASSMGLAGEYTDTQY
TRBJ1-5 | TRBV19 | ASSAALAQPQH
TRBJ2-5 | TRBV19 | ASGSGRWTQY
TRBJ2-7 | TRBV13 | ASSSREIRGAYYEQY
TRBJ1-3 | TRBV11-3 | ATLQALLSGNTIY
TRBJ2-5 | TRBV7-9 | ASSLGRRLPTRTQY
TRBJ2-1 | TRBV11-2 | ASSPIADEQF
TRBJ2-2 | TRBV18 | ASSPQNTGELF
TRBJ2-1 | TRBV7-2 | ASSLDGAGVRNEQF
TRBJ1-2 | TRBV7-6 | ASSPRSGTNYGYT
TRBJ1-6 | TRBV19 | ATRQGSPNSPLH
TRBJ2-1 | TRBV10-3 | AISDRGSVNEQF
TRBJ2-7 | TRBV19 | ASKRGTSGEQY
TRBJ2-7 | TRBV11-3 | ASSLVGGYEQY
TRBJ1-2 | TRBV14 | ASSQDLDRYGYT
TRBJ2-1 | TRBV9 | ASSVVFNEQF
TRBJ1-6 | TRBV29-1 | SVGDRGSPLH
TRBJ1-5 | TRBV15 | ATSRDQVVEPQH
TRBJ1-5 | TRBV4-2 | ASSLEESNQPQH
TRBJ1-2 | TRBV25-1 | ASSDSEAVYGYT
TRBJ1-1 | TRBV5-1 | ASSLGPGERTEAF